This T cell receptor beta chain derives from a study of blood T cell repertoires in COVID-19. Study as a whole: T cells, B-cell-depleted T cells, or PBMCs supplied cDNA or gDNA.

Trimming took 8 bases from V and 2 from J, leaving 16 bases between them. From germline, CDR1 is LNHDA and CDR2 SQIVND (reference sequence). The CDR3 spans 14 residues. Sequencing was performed with immunoSEQ multiplex PCR; in TCRdb, only in-frame clones are kept and a portion is missing. Of approximately 72,000 clones listed, approximately 88% are singletons. V usage is TRBV19 and J usage is TRBJ2-7, with a weak D call TRBD2 (7 bases). The sample consisted of peripheral blood. The origin of this receptor is a man aged 50-59 years with acute or convalescent COVID-19. CDR3 amino acids: CASGGGAYPYEQYF. Written as DNA, the CDR3 is TGTGCCAGTGGGGGGGGCGCTTACCCCTACGAGCAGTACTTC.